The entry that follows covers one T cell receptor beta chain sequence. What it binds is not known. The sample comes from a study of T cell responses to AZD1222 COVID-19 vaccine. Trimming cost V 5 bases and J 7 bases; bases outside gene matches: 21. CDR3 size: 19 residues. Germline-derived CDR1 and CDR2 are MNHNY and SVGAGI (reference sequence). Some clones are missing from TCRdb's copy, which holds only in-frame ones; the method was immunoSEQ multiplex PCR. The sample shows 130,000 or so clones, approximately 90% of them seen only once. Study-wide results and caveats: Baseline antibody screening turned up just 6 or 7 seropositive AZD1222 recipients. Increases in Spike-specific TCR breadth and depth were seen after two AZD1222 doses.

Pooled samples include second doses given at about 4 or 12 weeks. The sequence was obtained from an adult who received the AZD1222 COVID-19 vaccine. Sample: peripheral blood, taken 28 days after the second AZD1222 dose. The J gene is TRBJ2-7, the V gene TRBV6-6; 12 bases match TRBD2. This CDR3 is CASSHPPRTSGTLQGEQYF. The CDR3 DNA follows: TGTGCCAGCAGTCACCCTCCCCGGACTAGCGGGACCCTACAGGGGGAGCAGTACTTC.